The clone carrying this TCR beta chain was seen only a few times. The target antigen is unknown. This sample is drawn from a study of T cell repertoires in cytomegalovirus infection. Overall study context: Matching HLA type, along with CMV infection, was indicated by public TCR beta signatures.

Via MiXCR, TCRdb re-called the reads, giving one row per CDR3 protein. The repertoire holds about 740,000 distinct CDR3 sequences, with 35% as singletons. The V gene lost 6 bases and the J gene lost 7 bases, with 21 bases spanning the gap. The CDR3 loop spans 15 amino acids. The germline V gene encodes CDR1 MNHNS and CDR2 SASEGT. Study conclusions and caveats: Across the ex vivo response, the dominant clonotypes were HLA-C-restricted CMV-specific TCR beta clonotypes. Cumulative frequency of public TCR beta families picked out carriers of CMV plus the relevant HLA.

The V and J genes are TRBV6-1 and TRBJ1-2, with D unresolved. The receptor's source is a human donor in good health (CMV status not recorded). Some clones in this sample may be carry-over from other donors' samples. The sample comprised PBMCs. Here the CDR3 reads CASRFRASAASGYTF. In nucleotides, the CDR3 is TGTGCCAGCAGATTCCGGGCCTCTGCGGCCTCTGGCTACACCTTC.